The rows below give T cell receptor beta chains drawn from one sample of a study of blood T cell repertoires in COVID-19. TCRdb's copy holds only in-frame clones and misses some; the assay was immunoSEQ multiplex PCR. This sample has around 310,000 clones, with 90% found just once. Sequences were obtained from peripheral blood. The source is a woman aged 40 to 49 with COVID-19, enrolled during active disease. Both conserved end residues are part of each CDR3. The D gene is left open where the match is weak. The size entry is marked missing in some rows and otherwise reads once, few, many or a size class.

d_gene | abundance | j_gene | v_gene | CDR3nt | CDR3aa
. | once | TRBJ2-5 | TRBV5-5 | TGTGCCAGCAGCTTAACCAGAGGGGAGACCCAGTACTTC | CASSLTRGETQYF
TRBD1 | once | TRBJ2-3 | TRBV14 | TGTGCCAGCAGTCAACAGGGGACAGATACGCAGTATTTT | CASSQQGTDTQYF
. | few | TRBJ1-5 | TRBV7-8 | TGTGCCAGCAGCTTAGGCCAAACAGGGAATCAGCCCCAGCATTTT | CASSLGQTGNQPQHF
. | once | TRBJ2-2 | TRBV5-1 | TGCGCCAGCAGCTTGTCGACTCAGAACACCGGGGAGCTGTTTTTT | CASSLSTQNTGELFF
. | . | TRBJ2-2 | TRBV7-2 | TGTGCCAGCAGCTCTTTACATGGCACCGGGGAGCTGTTTTTT | CASSSLHGTGELFF
. | . | TRBJ1-1 | TRBV29-1 | TGCAGCGCCTCCCGGCAGGTACTCGACACTGAAGCTTTCTTT | CSASRQVLDTEAFF
TRBD2 | once | TRBJ2-1 | TRBV10-3 | TGTGCCATCAGTGAAGTCCCTAGCGGGAGGTCTAATGAGCAGTTCTTC | CAISEVPSGRSNEQFF
. | . | TRBJ1-6 | TRBV18 | TGTGCCAGCTCACCAGGCAGAACCAATTCACCCCTCCACTTT | CASSPGRTNSPLHF
TRBD1 | . | TRBJ1-6 | TRBV11-2 | TGTGCCAGCAGCTCAATAGACAGGGTCGGTTCACCCCTCCACTTT | CASSSIDRVGSPLHF
. | . | TRBJ1-1 | TRBV7-3 | TGTGCCAGCAGCTGGCAGGGGAACACTGAAGCTTTCTTT | CASSWQGNTEAFF
. | . | TRBJ2-7 | TRBV27 | TGTGCCAGCAGTTTGATTTTGGGCCAGGGTCTCTACGAGCAGTACTTC | CASSLILGQGLYEQYF
TRBD1 | . | TRBJ1-6 | TRBV10-3 | TGTGCCATCCTCCGGGACAGAAATTCACCCCTCCACTTT | CAILRDRNSPLHF
. | . | TRBJ1-4 | TRBV28 | TGTGCCAGCAGAGAGGCGGGGGTCACTAATGAAAAACTGTTTTTT | CASREAGVTNEKLFF
TRBD1 | . | TRBJ1-3 | TRBV28 | TGTGCCAGCAGTTCCCCGGGACAGGGATTCGGAAACACCATATATTTT | CASSSPGQGFGNTIYF
. | . | TRBJ2-7 | TRBV7-3 | TGTGCCAGCAGCCTCGGGACACCCTACGAGCAGTACTTC | CASSLGTPYEQYF
TRBD1 | once | TRBJ1-3 | TRBV9 | TGTGCCAGCAGCGTAGTCCCGGGACAGTCTGACGGAAACACCATATATTTT | CASSVVPGQSDGNTIYF
TRBD1 | . | TRBJ1-1 | TRBV6-5 | TGTGCCAGCAGTTACTCCCCAGGGGGCCTGACCCCTGAAGCTTTCTTT | CASSYSPGGLTPEAFF
. | . | TRBJ1-3 | TRBV6-5 | TGTGCCAGCAGTTACGGTGGCAGGGCTGGAAACACCATATATTTT | CASSYGGRAGNTIYF
TRBD2 | . | TRBJ2-1 | TRBV5-1 | TGCGCCAGCAGCTTGGGGACTAGCGGGAGGGCTGTGGTTCGGCAGTTCTTC | CASSLGTSGRAVVRQFF
. | . | TRBJ1-3 | TRBV9 | TGTGCCAGCAGCGTACAAGGAAACACCATATATTTT | CASSVQGNTIYF
TRBD2 | . | TRBJ2-1 | TRBV5-1 | TGCGCCAGCAGCTTGACTAGCGGGGCCTACAATGAGCAGTTCTTC | CASSLTSGAYNEQFF
TRBD1 | . | TRBJ1-4 | TRBV27 | TGTGCCAGCAGTTTCAGAAGGGGGCGAGATGAAAAACTGTTTTTT | CASSFRRGRDEKLFF
. | . | TRBJ1-5 | TRBV6-9 | TGTGCCAGCACCCCACGCGGCACCCGTCGGTATAGCAATCAGCCCCAGCATTTT | CASTPRGTRRYSNQPQHF
. | . | TRBJ1-4 | TRBV5-1 | TGCGCCAGCAGCTTGGCCGGGGGGACAACTAATGAAAAACTGTTTTTT | CASSLAGGTTNEKLFF
TRBD1 | . | TRBJ1-5 | TRBV19 | TGTGCCAGTAGCGGACCGACAGGGGCAGGGCAGCCCCAGCATTTT | CASSGPTGAGQPQHF
. | . | TRBJ1-2 | TRBV5-4 | TGTGCCAGCAGCTTGGCGGGGGGCGATGGCTACACCTTC | CASSLAGGDGYTF
TRBD1 | . | TRBJ2-3 | TRBV7-9 | TGTGCCAGCAGCTTACCCGTGGGGCAGGGGGCTTTCGCAGATACGCAGTATTTT | CASSLPVGQGAFADTQYF
TRBD1 | . | TRBJ2-3 | TRBV27 | TGTGCCAGCGCGGACAGGGGGCGTCATACGCAGTATTTT | CASADRGRHTQYF
. | . | TRBJ1-3 | TRBV30 | TGTGCCTGGCGACAAAGGGGCATCCGAAACACCATATATTTT | CAWRQRGIRNTIYF
. | . | TRBJ2-7 | TRBV27 | TGTGCCAGCAGTTTTCTAAGCTCCTACGAGCAGTACTTC | CASSFLSSYEQYF
. | . | TRBJ1-1 | TRBV7-2 | TGTGCCAGCAGCTTAGAGGACAGATCCGCTTTCTTT | CASSLEDRSAFF
TRBD1 | . | TRBJ2-1 | TRBV28 | TGTGCCAGCAGCCTAACAGGGGGCTGGTCCTACAATGAGCAGTTCTTC | CASSLTGGWSYNEQFF
. | . | TRBJ1-2 | TRBV6-5 | TGTGCCAGCAGCAGGATAATCAGGGGAGCTAATGGCTACACCTTC | CASSRIIRGANGYTF
TRBD1 | once | TRBJ2-2 | TRBV5-1 | TGCGCCAGCAGCGCTCAACCGGGACAGGACACCGGGGAGCTGTTTTTT | CASSAQPGQDTGELFF
. | . | TRBJ1-1 | TRBV3-1/TRBV3-2 | TGTGCCAGCAGCCTCGATTACTCGAACACTGAAGCTTTCTTT | CASSLDYSNTEAFF
TRBD2 | once | TRBJ2-1 | TRBV5-1 | TGCGCCAGCAGCATTCGGACTAGCGGGAGGGTGACTAATGAGCAGTTCTTC | CASSIRTSGRVTNEQFF
. | . | TRBJ1-1 | TRBV6-5 | TGTGCCAGCACGCCCCCGGGGTCGAACACTGAAGCTTTCTTT | CASTPPGSNTEAFF
TRBD1 | . | TRBJ1-5 | TRBV19 | TGTGCCAGTAATCTGCGGGACAGGCCGAATCAGCCCCAGCATTTT | CASNLRDRPNQPQHF
. | . | TRBJ1-1 | TRBV6-2/TRBV6-3 | TGTGCCAGCAGTCTGACAGGATGGAGGACTGAAGCTTTCTTT | CASSLTGWRTEAFF
. | . | TRBJ1-1 | TRBV2 | TGTGCCAGCAGGGTAGACAGCCATGAAGCTTTCTTT | CASRVDSHEAFF
. | . | TRBJ1-1 | TRBV5-1 | TGCGCCAGCAGCTTGGGACACCCTAACGGCGCTGAAGCTTTCTTT | CASSLGHPNGAEAFF
. | . | TRBJ2-3 | TRBV19 | TGTGCCAGTAGTATCTCAGGGGCCTCAGATACGCAGTATTTT | CASSISGASDTQYF
TRBD1 | . | TRBJ1-2 | TRBV5-1 | TGCGCCAGCAGCCTCGGACAGGGTTCAAATGGCTACACCTTC | CASSLGQGSNGYTF
TRBD1 | . | TRBJ2-5 | TRBV13 | TGTGCCAGCAGCGGGTCAGACAAGGGACAGGGAGGAGAGACCCAGTACTTC | CASSGSDKGQGGETQYF
TRBD1 | once | TRBJ2-5 | TRBV7-9 | TGTGCCAGCAGCCCTTACTCGACAGGGGTACAAGAGACCCAGTACTTC | CASSPYSTGVQETQYF
TRBD1 | . | TRBJ1-2 | TRBV12-3/TRBV12-4 | TGTGCCAGCAGTTCGGACAGGGGCTATGGCTACACCTTC | CASSSDRGYGYTF
TRBD1 | . | TRBJ1-4 | TRBV3-1/TRBV3-2 | TGTGCCAGCAGCCAAGATGTGGGACAGTGTACCCCCACAACTAATGAAAAACTGTTTTTT | CASSQDVGQCTPTTNEKLFF
TRBD1 | . | TRBJ1-2 | TRBV9 | TGTGCCAGCAGCGTAGGACAGGGCGGCTACACCTTC | CASSVGQGGYTF
. | . | TRBJ2-1 | TRBV13 | TGTGCCAGCAGCTTAGGCCTAGAGGTTAGCTACAATGAGCAGTTCTTC | CASSLGLEVSYNEQFF
. | once | TRBJ1-3 | TRBV28 | TGTGCCAGCAGTAGGCCCTCGGGGGGGACCTACGGAAACACCATATATTTT | CASSRPSGGTYGNTIYF
TRBD2 | many | TRBJ2-7 | TRBV5-4 | TGTGCCAGCAGCCCTTCGTCGACTAGCAACGAGCAGTACTTC | CASSPSSTSNEQYF
. | once | TRBJ1-1 | TRBV5-5 | TGTGCCAGCGTAAGAGAGGGCTTGATGAACACTGAAGCTTTCTTT | CASVREGLMNTEAFF
TRBD1 | . | TRBJ1-1 | TRBV6-6 | TGTGCCAGCAGTTACTTGCAAAAGGGGGCTCGGGCTTTCTTT | CASSYLQKGARAFF
. | . | TRBJ2-7 | TRBV28 | TGTGCCAGCAGACCTATGCTACACGAGCAGTACTTC | CASRPMLHEQYF